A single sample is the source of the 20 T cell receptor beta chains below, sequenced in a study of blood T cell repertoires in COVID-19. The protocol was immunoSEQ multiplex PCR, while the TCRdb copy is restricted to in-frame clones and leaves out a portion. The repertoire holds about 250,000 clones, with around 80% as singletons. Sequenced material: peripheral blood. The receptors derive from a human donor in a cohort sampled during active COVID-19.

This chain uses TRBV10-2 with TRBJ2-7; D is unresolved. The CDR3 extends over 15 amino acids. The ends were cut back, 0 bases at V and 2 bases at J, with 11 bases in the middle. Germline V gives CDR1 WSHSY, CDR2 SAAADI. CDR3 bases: TGCGCCAGCAGTGAGTCCAAACTTTTTGCCTACGAGCAGTACTTC. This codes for CASSESKLFAYEQYF.

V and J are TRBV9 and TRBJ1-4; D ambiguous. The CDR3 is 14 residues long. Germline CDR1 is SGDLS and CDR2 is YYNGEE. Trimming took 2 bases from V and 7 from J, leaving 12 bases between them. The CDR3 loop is CASSVSPRAEKLFF. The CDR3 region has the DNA TGTGCCAGCAGCGTGTCCCCGAGGGCTGAAAAACTGTTTTTT.

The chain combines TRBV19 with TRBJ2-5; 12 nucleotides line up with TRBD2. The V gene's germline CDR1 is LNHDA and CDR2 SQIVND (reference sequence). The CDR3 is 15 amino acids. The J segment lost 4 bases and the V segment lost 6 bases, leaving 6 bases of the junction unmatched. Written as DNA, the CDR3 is TGTGCCAGTAGGAGGACTAGCGGGATCGGAGAGACCCAGTACTTC. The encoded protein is CASRRTSGIGETQYF.

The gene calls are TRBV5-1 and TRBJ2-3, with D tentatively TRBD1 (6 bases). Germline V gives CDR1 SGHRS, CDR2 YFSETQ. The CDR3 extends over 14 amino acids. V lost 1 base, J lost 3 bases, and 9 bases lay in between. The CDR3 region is CASSLYQGTDTQYF. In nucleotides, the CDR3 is TGCGCCAGCAGCTTGTACCAGGGGACAGATACGCAGTATTTT.

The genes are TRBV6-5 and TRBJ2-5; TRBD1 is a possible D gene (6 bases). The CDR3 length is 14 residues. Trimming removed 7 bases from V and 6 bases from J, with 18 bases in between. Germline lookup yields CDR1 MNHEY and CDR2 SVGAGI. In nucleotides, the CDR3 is TGTGCCAGCACCGCAGGGGCTTCCAGGCAGACCCAGTACTTC. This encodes CASTAGASRQTQYF.

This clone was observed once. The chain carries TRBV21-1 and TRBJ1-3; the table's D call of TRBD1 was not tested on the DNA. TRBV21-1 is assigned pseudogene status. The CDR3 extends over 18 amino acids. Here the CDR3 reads CASSKPGTGRLLGNTIYF. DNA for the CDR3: TGTGCCAGCAGCAAACCCGGGACAGGACGGCTGCTCGGAAACACCATATATTTT.

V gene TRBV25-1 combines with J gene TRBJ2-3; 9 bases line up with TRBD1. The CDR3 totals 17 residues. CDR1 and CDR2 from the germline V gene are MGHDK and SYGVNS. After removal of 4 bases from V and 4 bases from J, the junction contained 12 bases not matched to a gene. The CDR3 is CASSGYRGRFPADTQYF. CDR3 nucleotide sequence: TGTGCCAGCAGTGGGTACAGGGGGCGCTTCCCGGCAGATACGCAGTATTTT.

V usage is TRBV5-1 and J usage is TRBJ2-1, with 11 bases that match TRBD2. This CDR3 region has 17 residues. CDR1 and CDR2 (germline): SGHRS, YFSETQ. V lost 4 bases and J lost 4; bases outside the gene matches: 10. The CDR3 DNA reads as TGCGCCAGCAGCCCTTACAAGACTAGCGGGGCGTACAATGAGCAGTTCTTC. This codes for CASSPYKTSGAYNEQFF.

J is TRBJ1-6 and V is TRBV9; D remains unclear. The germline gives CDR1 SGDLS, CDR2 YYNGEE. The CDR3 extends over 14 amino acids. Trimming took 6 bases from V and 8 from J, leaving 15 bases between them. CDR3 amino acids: CASTSTPQDSPLHF. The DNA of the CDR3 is TGTGCCAGCACCTCGACGCCTCAGGATTCACCCCTCCACTTT.

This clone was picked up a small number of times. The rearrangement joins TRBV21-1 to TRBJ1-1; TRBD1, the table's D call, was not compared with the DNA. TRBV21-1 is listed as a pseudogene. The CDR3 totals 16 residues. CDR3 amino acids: CASSKALLAGATEAFF. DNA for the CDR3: TGTGCCAGCAGCAAAGCGCTTTTGGCAGGGGCCACTGAAGCTTTCTTT.

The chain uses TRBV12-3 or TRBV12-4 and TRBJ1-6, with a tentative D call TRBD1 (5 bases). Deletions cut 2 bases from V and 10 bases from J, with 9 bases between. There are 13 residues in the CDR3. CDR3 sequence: CASSLQGRSPLHF. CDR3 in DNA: TGTGCCAGCAGTTTACAGGGTCGGTCACCCCTCCACTTT.

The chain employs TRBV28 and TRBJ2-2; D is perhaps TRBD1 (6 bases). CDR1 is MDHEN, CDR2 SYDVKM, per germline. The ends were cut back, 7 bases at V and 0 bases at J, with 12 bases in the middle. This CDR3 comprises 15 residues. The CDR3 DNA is TGTGCCAGCATTTGGGACAACACGAACACCGGGGAGCTGTTTTTT. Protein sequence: CASIWDNTNTGELFF.

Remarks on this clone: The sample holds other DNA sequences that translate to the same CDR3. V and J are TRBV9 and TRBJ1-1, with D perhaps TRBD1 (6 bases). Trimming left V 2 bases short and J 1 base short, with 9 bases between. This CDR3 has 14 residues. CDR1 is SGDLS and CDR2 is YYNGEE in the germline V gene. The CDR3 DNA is TGTGCCAGCAGCGTGGAACAGGGGAACACTGAAGCTTTCTTT. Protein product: CASSVEQGNTEAFF.

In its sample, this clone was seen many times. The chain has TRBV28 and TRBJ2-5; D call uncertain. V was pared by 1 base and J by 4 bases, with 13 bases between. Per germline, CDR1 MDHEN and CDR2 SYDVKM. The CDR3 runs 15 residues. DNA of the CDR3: TGTGCCAGCAGTTTATCGAGCCAGAGAGGAGAGACCCAGTACTTC. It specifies CASSLSSQRGETQYF.

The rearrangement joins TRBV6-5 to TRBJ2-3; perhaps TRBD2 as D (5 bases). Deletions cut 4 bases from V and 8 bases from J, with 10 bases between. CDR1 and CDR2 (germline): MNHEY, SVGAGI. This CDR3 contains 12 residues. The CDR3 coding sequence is TGTGCCAGCAGTTTAGAGAGCGGTACGCAGTATTTT. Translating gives CASSLESGTQYF.

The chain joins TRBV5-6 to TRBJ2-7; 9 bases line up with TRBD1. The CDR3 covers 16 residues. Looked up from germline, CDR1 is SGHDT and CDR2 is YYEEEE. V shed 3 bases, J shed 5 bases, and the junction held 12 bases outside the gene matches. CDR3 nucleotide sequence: TGTGCCAGCAGCTCGCCCGGGACAGGGATGATGCACGAGCAGTACTTC. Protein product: CASSSPGTGMMHEQYF.

Here the CDR3 reads CASSLSRGNTEAFF. The CDR3 DNA sequence: TGTGCCAGCAGCTTATCGCGTGGGAACACTGAAGCTTTCTTT. The V call is TRBV5-5, the J call TRBJ1-1; D gene uncertain. The CDR3 is 14 residues long. Trimming left V 2 bases short and J 1 base short, with 9 bases between. The V gene's germline CDR1 is SGHKS and CDR2 YYEKEE (reference sequence).

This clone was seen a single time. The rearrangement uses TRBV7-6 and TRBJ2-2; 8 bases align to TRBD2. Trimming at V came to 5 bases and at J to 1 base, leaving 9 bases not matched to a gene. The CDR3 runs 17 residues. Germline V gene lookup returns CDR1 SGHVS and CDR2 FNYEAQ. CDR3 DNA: TGTGCCAGCAGCCCGACGGGGGGGCCCCTGAACACCGGGGAGCTGTTTTTT. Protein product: CASSPTGGPLNTGELFF.

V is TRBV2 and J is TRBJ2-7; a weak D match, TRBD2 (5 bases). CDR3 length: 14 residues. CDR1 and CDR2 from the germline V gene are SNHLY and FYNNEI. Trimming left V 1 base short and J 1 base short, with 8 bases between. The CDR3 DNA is TGTGCCAGCAGTGAAGAAGGAGGTTCCTACGAGCAGTACTTC. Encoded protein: CASSEEGGSYEQYF.

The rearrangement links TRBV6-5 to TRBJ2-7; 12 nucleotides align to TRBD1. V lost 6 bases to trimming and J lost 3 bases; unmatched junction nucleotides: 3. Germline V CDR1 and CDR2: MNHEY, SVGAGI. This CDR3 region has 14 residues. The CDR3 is CASRGTGGDYEQYF. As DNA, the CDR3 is TGTGCCAGCAGAGGGACAGGGGGCGACTACGAGCAGTACTTC.